This T cell receptor (beta chain) was documented in a study of beta chain features in type 1 diabetes. Study-wide points: Among patients, naive, central memory and Treg TCRB repertoires appeared more similar than among healthy donors.

This clone was counted a few times. The antigen is undetermined. Germline V gives CDR1 SGHTS, CDR2 YDEGEE. V was shortened by 8 bases and J by 5 bases, with 26 bases between the two germline ends. The CDR3 has 17 residues. Expressed TCRB transcripts were sequenced, since all the RNA that had been isolated was reverse transcribed. The method was immunoSEQ multiplex PCR; TCRdb's version includes in-frame clones alone and lacks a portion of them. The data show about 320,000 clones, roughly 15% seen once. V is TRBV5-8 and J is TRBJ1-5; D is unresolved. Specimen: central memory CD4+ T cells from blood. The sequence derives from a man aged 30 to 45 in good health. The CDR3 here is CASGSGQGSPWDQPQHF. Here the CDR3 DNA reads TGTGCCAGTGGGTCCGGGCAAGGCTCTCCGTGGGATCAGCCCCAGCATTTT.